The 15 T cell receptor beta chains given below trace back to one sample, sequenced in a study of graft-versus-host responses after intestinal transplantation. Sequencing was performed with immunoSEQ multiplex PCR; in TCRdb, only in-frame clones are kept and a portion is missing. The sample records about 130,000 clones, about 93% being singletons. These receptors are not linked to any known antigen. Sequencing used unstimulated CD4+ T cells sorted from spleen or lymph node cells, obtained before intestinal transplant. The receptors derive from a human donor who received an intestinal transplant.

As for this clone: In the same sample, other DNA sequences code for this CDR3. The rearrangement joins TRBV9 to TRBJ2-3, with D unresolved. Germline values: CDR1 SGDLS, CDR2 YYNGEE. Trimming took off 0 bases at V and 5 bases at J, with 1 base between the two ends. The CDR3 has 11 residues. The CDR3 here is CASSVGDTQYF. CDR3 DNA: TGTGCCAGCAGCGTAGGAGATACGCAGTATTTT.

This chain uses TRBV5-1 with TRBJ2-1; D is possibly TRBD2 (6 bases). The CDR3 is 14 amino acids. CDR1 is SGHRS and CDR2 is YFSETQ in the germline V gene. V dropped 1 base and J dropped 5 bases, with 10 bases sitting between them. CDR3: CASSLRGINNEQFF. The CDR3 DNA sequence: TGCGCCAGCAGCTTGCGCGGGATTAACAATGAGCAGTTCTTC.

The gene calls are TRBV13 and TRBJ2-7, with 12 bases matching TRBD1. Germline CDR1 is PRHDT and CDR2 is FYEKMQ (reference sequence). CDR3 length: 16 amino acids. J was trimmed by 5 bases and V by 4 bases; bases with no gene match: 9. The CDR3 DNA is TGTGCCAGCAGCTCCCATACCGGGACAGGGGGCGACGAGCAGTACTTC. Translating gives CASSSHTGTGGDEQYF.

A single count supports this clone. This chain links TRBV29-1 with TRBJ2-7; possibly TRBD1 for D (5 bases). Germline V gene lookup returns CDR1 SQVTM and CDR2 ANQGSEA. Between the trimmed V and J ends, which lost 4 bases and 6 bases, there was a span of 19 bases. CDR3 length: 14 residues. The CDR3 bases are TGCAGCGTTGTTTCGGGCAGGGTTTTAAGCGAGCAGTACTTC. Protein product: CSVVSGRVLSEQYF.

The chain joins TRBV7-2 to TRBJ1-1; no firm D call. Trimming stripped 2 bases from V and 1 base from J, with 11 bases between. The CDR3 runs to 15 residues. Per the germline V gene, CDR1 is SGHTA and CDR2 is FQGNSA. Here the CDR3 reads CASSLIVNRNTEAFF. CDR3 coding DNA: TGTGCCAGCAGCTTAATCGTAAACAGGAACACTGAAGCTTTCTTT.

V usage is TRBV4-3 and J usage is TRBJ2-2; TRBD1 aligns across 9 bases. J was trimmed by 1 base and V by 0 bases; bases with no gene match: 3. Germline CDR1 is LGHNA and CDR2 is YSLEER. The CDR3 totals 17 residues. The CDR3 DNA reads as TGCGCCAGCAGCCAAGACCCGGGACAGGGGAACACCGGGGAGCTGTTTTTT. Its protein product is CASSQDPGQGNTGELFF.

CDR3 in amino acids: CATSRGTGYGANVLTF. The CDR3 DNA is TGTGCCACCAGCAGGGGAACAGGGTATGGGGCCAACGTCCTGACTTTC. J is TRBJ2-6 and V is TRBV15; D possibly corresponds to TRBD1 (6 bases). V was shortened by 3 bases and J by 3 bases, with 12 bases between the two germline ends. The length of the CDR3 is 16 residues. Germline CDR1 is LNHNV and CDR2 is YYDKDF (reference sequence).

V usage is TRBV7-2 and J usage is TRBJ2-1; D is unresolved. V was pared by 2 bases and J by 9 bases, with 20 bases between. Germline V lookup: CDR1 SGHTA, CDR2 FQGNSA. This CDR3 contains 16 residues. The CDR3 coding sequence is TGTGCCAGCAGCTTATTTGCAGTTCCACAAAACGGTGAGCAGTTCTTC. Residues: CASSLFAVPQNGEQFF.

The CDR3 sequence is CASSSSGPRYEQFF. CDR3 nucleotide sequence: TGTGCCAGCAGCTCCTCCGGCCCGCGGTATGAGCAGTTCTTC. The chain joins TRBV5-4 to TRBJ2-1; D uncertain. In germline, CDR1 is SGHNT, CDR2 YYREEE (reference sequence). This CDR3 is 14 amino acids long. The V gene lost 3 bases and the J gene lost 8 bases, with 15 bases spanning the gap.

The chain has TRBV5-1 and TRBJ1-4; 7 bases line up with TRBD1. J gave up 6 bases and V 5 bases, and 13 bases lay outside the gene matches. Per germline, CDR1 SGHRS and CDR2 YFSETQ. This CDR3 region has 16 residues. The DNA for the CDR3 is TGCGCCAGCAGTGCGCGAGACAGGGATGGGGATGAAAAACTGTTTTTT. This sequence encodes CASSARDRDGDEKLFF. The full variable domain, its missing parts supplied by reference TRBV5-1 and TRBJ1-4, is KAGVTQTPRYLIKTRGQQVTLSCSPISGHRSVSWYQQTPGQGLQFLFEYFSETQRNKGNFPGRFSGRQFSNSRSEMNVSTLELGDSALYLCASSARDRDGDEKLFFGSGTQLSVL.

The rearrangement links TRBV11-2 to TRBJ1-1; a possible D gene is TRBD1 (6 bases). V dropped 2 bases and J dropped 4 bases, with 20 bases sitting between them. This CDR3 has 17 residues. The germline CDR1 and CDR2 sequences are SGHAT and FQNNGV. In DNA, the CDR3 is TGTGCCAGCAGCTTATTGGTCGGGGGGCTCCGACCCACTGAAGCTTTCTTT. This translates into CASSLLVGGLRPTEAFF.

The rearrangement links TRBV5-4 to TRBJ2-1; perhaps TRBD2 as D (6 bases). The germline CDR1 and CDR2 sequences are SGHNT and YYREEE (reference sequence). Between the trimmed V and J ends, which lost 1 base and 7 bases, there was a span of 18 bases. This CDR3 has 16 residues. The CDR3 region is CASSLPTGTPINEQFF. Here the CDR3 DNA reads TGTGCCAGCAGCTTGCCCACCGGGACTCCCATTAATGAGCAGTTCTTC.

This chain joins TRBV11-3 and TRBJ1-2; 9 nucleotides line up with TRBD1. Unmatched junction bases numbered 14, after V lost 3 bases and J lost 6 bases. The CDR3 covers 17 residues. In germline, CDR1 is SGHNT, CDR2 YENEEA. The CDR3 DNA reads TGTGCCAGCAGCTTTGTAAGGGTTAACAGGGGGCTGGATGGCTACACCTTC. This sequence encodes CASSFVRVNRGLDGYTF.

This chain uses TRBV7-2 with TRBJ2-5; 13 bases match TRBD2. Germline V gene data show CDR1 as SGHTA and CDR2 as FQGNSA. The CDR3 is 17 residues long. After removal of 5 bases from V and 9 bases from J, the junction contained 15 bases not matched to a gene. The DNA of the CDR3 is TGTGCCAGCAGCCATACTAGCGGGGGGGCCCCCAGGAGAGCCCAGTACTTC. Protein product: CASSHTSGGAPRRAQYF.

V gene TRBV6-1 combines with J gene TRBJ2-1; 7 nucleotides line up with TRBD1. Germline assignment: CDR1 MNHNS and CDR2 SASEGT. V shed 2 bases and J 1 base; nucleotides not matched to a gene: 2. The CDR3 loop spans 15 amino acids. The CDR3 region has the DNA TGTGCCAGCAGTGAAAAGACAGGGTCCTACAATGAGCAGTTCTTC. Translation gives CASSEKTGSYNEQFF.